This T cell receptor beta chain was recovered during a study of CD8+ T cells in alopecia areata. Overall study context: The tofacitinib course ran for 6 to 18 months and was followed by 6 months off drug.

Noted treatment: oral pan-JAK inhibitor, 5-10 mg twice daily. RNA extraction was followed by reverse transcription into cDNA, which acted as the sequencing template. TCRdb keeps only in-frame clones here, not all; method: immunoSEQ multiplex PCR. The sample lists roughly 150,000 clones; roughly 52% were seen once. General study points: During tofacitinib treatment, many expanded lesional clones remained in scalp and blood. Especially in alopecia totalis/universalis, lesional scalp showed greater clonality than normal scalp did.

V was pared by 5 bases and J by 1 base, with 14 bases between. Germline CDR1 is SEHNR and CDR2 is FQNEAQ (reference sequence). The CDR3 is 15 amino acids. With regard to this clone: Its antigen is unidentified.

The chain is built from TRBV7-9 and TRBJ1-1; TRBD1 is a possible D gene (6 bases). The sequence was collected from a human donor with alopecia areata. The sample was CD8+ T cells sorted from blood, taken at week 4, from a patient treated with tofacitinib. The CDR3 nucleotides are TGTGCCAGCAGCGTACCGGGACATTCGAACACTGAAGCTTTCTTT. The encoded protein is CASSVPGHSNTEAFF.